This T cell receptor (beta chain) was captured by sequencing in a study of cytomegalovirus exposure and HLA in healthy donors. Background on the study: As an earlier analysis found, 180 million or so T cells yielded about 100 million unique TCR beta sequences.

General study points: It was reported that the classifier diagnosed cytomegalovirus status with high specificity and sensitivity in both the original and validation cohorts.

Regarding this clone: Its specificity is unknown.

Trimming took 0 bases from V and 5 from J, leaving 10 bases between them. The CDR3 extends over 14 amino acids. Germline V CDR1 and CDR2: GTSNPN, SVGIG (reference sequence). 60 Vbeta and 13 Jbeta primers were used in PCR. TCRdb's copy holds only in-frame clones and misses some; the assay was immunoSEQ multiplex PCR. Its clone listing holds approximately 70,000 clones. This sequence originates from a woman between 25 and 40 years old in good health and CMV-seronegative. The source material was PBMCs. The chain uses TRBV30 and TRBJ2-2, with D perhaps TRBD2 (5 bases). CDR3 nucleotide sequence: TGTGCCTGGAGTGTCACTAGTGAGACCGGGGAGCTGTTTTTT. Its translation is CAWSVTSETGELFF.